This T cell receptor beta chain was obtained from a study of T cells in women clearing cervical HPV infection. Background on the study: Case blood drawn at lesion detection; control blood after infection cleared.

Notes on this clone: The CDR3 end is not reached by the read, which stops 3 residues before it; the germline J gene fills it in.

CDR1 and CDR2 from the germline V gene are MNHNS and SASEGT. CDR3 length equals 15 residues. Unmatched junction bases numbered 7, after V lost 3 bases and J lost 4 bases. Profiled with immunoSEQ multiplex PCR; TCRdb holds only in-frame clones, not every one. The sample features under 50,000 clones, with 6.4% in its top ten. V usage is TRBV6-1 and J usage is TRBJ1-1, with 8 bases aligning to TRBD1. The receptor was isolated from a woman between 18 and 70 years old with a cervical HPV16 infection that either progressed to CIN3+ or cleared (not recorded which). The sample consisted of blood buffy coat. CDR3 DNA, as far as it was read: TGTGCCAGCAGTGACCAGGGGGCAGGGGGCACTGAA. Translated, it gives CASSDQGAGGTE. The entire CDR3 reads CASSDQGAGGTEAFF.